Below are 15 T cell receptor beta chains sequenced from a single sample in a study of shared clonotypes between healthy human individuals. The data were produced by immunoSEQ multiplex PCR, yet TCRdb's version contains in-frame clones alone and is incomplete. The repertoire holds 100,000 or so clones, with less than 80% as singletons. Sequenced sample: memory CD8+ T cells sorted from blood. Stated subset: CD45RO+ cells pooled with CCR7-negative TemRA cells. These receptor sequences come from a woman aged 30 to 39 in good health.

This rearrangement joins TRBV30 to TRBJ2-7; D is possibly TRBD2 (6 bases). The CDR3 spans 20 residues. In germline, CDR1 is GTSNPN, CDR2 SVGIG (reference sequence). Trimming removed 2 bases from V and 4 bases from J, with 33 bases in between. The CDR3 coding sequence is TGTGCCTGGAGTTCTAGGGTGATCGGGGTGCACGGGAGACTAAGGTACGAGCAGTACTTC. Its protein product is CAWSSRVIGVHGRLRYEQYF. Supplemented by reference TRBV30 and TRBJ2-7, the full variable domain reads SQTIHQWPATLVQPVGSPLSLECTVEGTSNPNLYWYRQAAGRGLQLLFYSVGIGQISSEVPQNLSASRPQDRQFILSSKKLLLSDSGFYLCAWSSRVIGVHGRLRYEQYFGPGTRLTVT.

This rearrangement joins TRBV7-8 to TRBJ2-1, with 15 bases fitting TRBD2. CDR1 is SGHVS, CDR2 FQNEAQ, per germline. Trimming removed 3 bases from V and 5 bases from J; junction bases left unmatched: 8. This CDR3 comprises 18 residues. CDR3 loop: CASSLAWTSGRVNNEQFF. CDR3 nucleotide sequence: TGTGCCAGCAGCTTGGCCTGGACTAGCGGGAGGGTTAACAATGAGCAGTTCTTC.

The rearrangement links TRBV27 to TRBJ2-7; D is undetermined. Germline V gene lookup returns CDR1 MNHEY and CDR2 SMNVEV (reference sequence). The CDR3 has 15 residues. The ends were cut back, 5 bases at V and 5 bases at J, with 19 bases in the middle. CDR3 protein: CASSPQGGAGHEQYF. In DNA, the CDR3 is TGTGCCAGCAGTCCGCAAGGCGGAGCAGGCCACGAGCAGTACTTC.

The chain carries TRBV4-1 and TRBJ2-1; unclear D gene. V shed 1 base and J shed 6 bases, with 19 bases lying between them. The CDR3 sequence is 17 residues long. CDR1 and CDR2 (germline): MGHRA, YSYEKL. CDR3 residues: CASSQVAISIVGNEQFF. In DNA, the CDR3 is TGCGCCAGCAGCCAAGTTGCTATTAGCATTGTGGGCAATGAGCAGTTCTTC.

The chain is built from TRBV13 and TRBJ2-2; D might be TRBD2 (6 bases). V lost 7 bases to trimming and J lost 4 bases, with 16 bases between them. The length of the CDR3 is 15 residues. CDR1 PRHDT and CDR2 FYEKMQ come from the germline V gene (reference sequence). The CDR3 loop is CASMVLAEVTGELFF. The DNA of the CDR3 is TGTGCCAGCATGGTCTTAGCGGAAGTCACCGGGGAGCTGTTTTTT. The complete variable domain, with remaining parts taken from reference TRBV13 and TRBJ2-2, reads AAGVIQSPRHLIKEKRETATLKCYPIPRHDTVYWYQQGPGQDPQFLISFYEKMQSDKGSIPDRFSAQQFSDYHSELNMSSLELGDSALYFCASMVLAEVTGELFFGEGSRLTVL.

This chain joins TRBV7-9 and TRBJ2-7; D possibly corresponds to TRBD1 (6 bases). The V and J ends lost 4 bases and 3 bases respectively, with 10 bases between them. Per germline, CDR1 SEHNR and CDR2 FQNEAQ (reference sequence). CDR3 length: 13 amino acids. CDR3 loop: CASSSGQLYEQYF. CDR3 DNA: TGTGCCAGCAGCTCCGGACAGCTCTACGAGCAGTACTTC.

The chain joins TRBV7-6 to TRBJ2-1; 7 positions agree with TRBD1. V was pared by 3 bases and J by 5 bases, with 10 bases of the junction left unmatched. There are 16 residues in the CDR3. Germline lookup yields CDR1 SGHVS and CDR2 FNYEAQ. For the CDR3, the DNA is TGTGCCAGCAGCTTTTATCCGGGACAGCCTGACAATGAGCAGTTCTTC. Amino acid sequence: CASSFYPGQPDNEQFF.

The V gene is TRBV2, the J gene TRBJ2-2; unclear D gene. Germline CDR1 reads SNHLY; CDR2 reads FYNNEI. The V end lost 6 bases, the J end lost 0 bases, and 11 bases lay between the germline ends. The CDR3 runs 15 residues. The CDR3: CASSGDGANTGELFF. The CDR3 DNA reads TGTGCCAGCAGCGGCGATGGCGCGAACACCGGGGAGCTGTTTTTT.

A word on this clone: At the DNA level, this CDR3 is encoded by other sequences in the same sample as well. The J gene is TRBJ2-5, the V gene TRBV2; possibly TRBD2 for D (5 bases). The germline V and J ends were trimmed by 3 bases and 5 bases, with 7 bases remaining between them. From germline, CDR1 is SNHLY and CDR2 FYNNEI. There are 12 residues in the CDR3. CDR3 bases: TGTGCCAGCAGTGAGCGGAGGGAGACCCAGTACTTC. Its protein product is CASSERRETQYF.

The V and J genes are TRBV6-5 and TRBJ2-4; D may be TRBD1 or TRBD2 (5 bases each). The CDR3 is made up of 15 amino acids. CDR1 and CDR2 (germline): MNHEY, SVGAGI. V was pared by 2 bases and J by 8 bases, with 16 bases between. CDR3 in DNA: TGTGCCAGCAGTTACACCGGGACCAAGAAGGACATTCAGTACTTC. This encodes CASSYTGTKKDIQYF.

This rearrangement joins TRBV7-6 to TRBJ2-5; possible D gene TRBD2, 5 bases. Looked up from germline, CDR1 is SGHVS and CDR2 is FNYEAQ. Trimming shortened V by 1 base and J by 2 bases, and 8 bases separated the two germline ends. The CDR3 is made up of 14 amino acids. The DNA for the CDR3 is TGTGCCAGCAGCTTAGGGACTCCGCAAGAGACCCAGTACTTC. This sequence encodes CASSLGTPQETQYF. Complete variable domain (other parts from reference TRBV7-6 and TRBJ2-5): GAGVSQSPRYKVTKRGQDVALRCDPISGHVSLYWYRQALGQGPEFLTYFNYEAQQDKSGLPNDRFSAERPEGSISTLTIQRTEQRDSAMYRCASSLGTPQETQYFGPGTRLLVL.

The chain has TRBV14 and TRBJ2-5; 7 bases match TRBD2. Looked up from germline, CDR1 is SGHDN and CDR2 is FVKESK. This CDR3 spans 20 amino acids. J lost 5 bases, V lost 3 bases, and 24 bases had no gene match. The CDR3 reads CASSHFSHLAEVRKEETQYF. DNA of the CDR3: TGTGCCAGCAGCCATTTCTCCCACCTAGCGGAGGTAAGAAAGGAGGAGACCCAGTACTTC.

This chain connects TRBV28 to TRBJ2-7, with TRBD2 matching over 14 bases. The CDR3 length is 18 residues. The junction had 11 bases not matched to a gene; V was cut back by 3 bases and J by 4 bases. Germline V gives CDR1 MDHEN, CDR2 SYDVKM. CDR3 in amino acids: CASSFWGPGLAGAYEQYF. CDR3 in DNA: TGTGCCAGCAGTTTCTGGGGACCGGGACTAGCGGGAGCGTACGAGCAGTACTTC.

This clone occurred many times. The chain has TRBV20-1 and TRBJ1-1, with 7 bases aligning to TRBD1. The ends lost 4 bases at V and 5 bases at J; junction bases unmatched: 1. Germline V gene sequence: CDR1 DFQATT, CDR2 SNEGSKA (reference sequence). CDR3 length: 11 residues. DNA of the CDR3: TGCAGTGCTAAGACAGGGACTGAAGCTTTCTTT. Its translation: CSAKTGTEAFF.

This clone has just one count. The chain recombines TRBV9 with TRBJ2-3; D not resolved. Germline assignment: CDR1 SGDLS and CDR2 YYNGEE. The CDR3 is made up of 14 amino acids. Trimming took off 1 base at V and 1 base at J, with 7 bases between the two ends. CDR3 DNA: TGTGCCAGCAGCGTAAGCGACCGCACAGATACGCAGTATTTT. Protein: CASSVSDRTDTQYF. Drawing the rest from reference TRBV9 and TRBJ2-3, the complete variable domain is DSGVTQTPKHLITATGQRVTLRCSPRSGDLSVYWYQQSLDQGLQFLIQYYNGEERAKGNILERFSAQQFPDLHSELNLSSLELGDSALYFCASSVSDRTDTQYFGPGTRLTVL.